The clone carrying this T cell receptor (beta chain) was found once. Its antigen is as yet unknown. Assay used: immunoSEQ multiplex PCR; TCRdb lists only in-frame clones, some missing. Counted here are roughly 51,000 clones, about 81% occurring once; the ten biggest clones make up over 7%. These data come from a study of a mutant IDH1 vaccine in newly diagnosed glioma. Study at large: Vaccination of patients was performed eight times, in weeks 1, 3, 5, 7, 11, 15, 19 and 23. The treated population exhibited a male proportion of about 62%, a female proportion of 37.5%, and a mean age of about 40 years.

Documented time point: week 23, last vaccination. Alongside topical imiquimod, each dose of vaccine comprised 300 ug of mutant IDH1 20-mer peptide. Trimming took off 5 bases at V and 5 bases at J, with 10 bases between the two ends. Germline V CDR1 and CDR2: LNHDA, SQIVND (reference sequence). The CDR3 contains 13 residues. This clonotype was obtained from a woman aged 35 to 49 with glioma. Some clones in this sample may be carry-over from other donors' samples. This sequence joins TRBV19 and TRBJ1-5; possible D gene TRBD1, 6 bases. The starting material was PBMCs, obtained from a glioma patient whose treatment included an IDH1 peptide vaccine. The CDR3 coding sequence is TGTGCCAGTAGTTTGACAGGAGATCAGCCCCAGCATTTT. Translation: CASSLTGDQPQHF.